The T cell receptor (beta chain) described here comes from a study of cytomegalovirus exposure and HLA in healthy donors. Study observations and caveats: A list of roughly 180 TCR beta chains associated with cytomegalovirus was given.

Concerning this clone: No antigen is known for it.

The study ran its PCR with 60 Vbeta and 13 Jbeta primers. The protocol was immunoSEQ multiplex PCR, while the TCRdb copy is restricted to in-frame clones and leaves out a portion. Among approximately 67,000 clones listed, approximately 67% were seen once. Trimming left V 7 bases short and J 6 bases short, with 8 bases between. The CDR3 runs to 11 residues. The germline V gene encodes CDR1 SGHTA and CDR2 FQGNSA. This chain joins TRBV7-2 and TRBJ2-3; D remains ambiguous. The receptor comes from a woman under 40 in good health and CMV-seronegative. Sequencing was carried out using PBMCs. The DNA for the CDR3 is TGTGCCAGCACCGCGGCGGATACGCAGTATTTT. Translation: CASTAADTQYF.